This TCR beta chain is drawn from a study of beta chain features in type 1 diabetes. The CDR3 sequence is 15 residues long. Germline values: CDR1 SGHRS, CDR2 YFSETQ. V lost 7 bases to trimming and J lost 5 bases; unmatched junction nucleotides: 15. Investigators reverse transcribed all isolated RNA, so they sequenced expressed TCRB transcripts. Measured with immunoSEQ multiplex PCR; TCRdb has only the in-frame clones, and not every one. This sample carries about 470,000 clones, over 25% of them seen once, and the ten largest clones take 0.05% to 0.065%. The table lists this clone with a few counts. The gene calls are TRBV5-1 and TRBJ2-7, with 7 nucleotides matching TRBD1. The sample taken for sequencing was naive CD4+ T cells from blood. The receptor's source is a young man in good health. CDR3 region: CASAPDRERSNEQYF. In DNA, the CDR3 is TGCGCCAGCGCCCCAGACAGGGAGCGTTCGAACGAGCAGTACTTC.